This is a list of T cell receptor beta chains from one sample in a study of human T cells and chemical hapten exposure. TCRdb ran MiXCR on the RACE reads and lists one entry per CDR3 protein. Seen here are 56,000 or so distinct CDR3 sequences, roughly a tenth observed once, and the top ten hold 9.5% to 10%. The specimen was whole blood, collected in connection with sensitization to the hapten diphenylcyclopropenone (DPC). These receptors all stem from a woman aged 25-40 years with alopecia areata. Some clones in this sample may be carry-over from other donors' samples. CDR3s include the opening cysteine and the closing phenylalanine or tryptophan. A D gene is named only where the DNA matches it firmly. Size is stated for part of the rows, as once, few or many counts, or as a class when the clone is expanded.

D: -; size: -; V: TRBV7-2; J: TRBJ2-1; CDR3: CASSRLGGDEQFF; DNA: TGTGCCAGCAGTCGCCTCGGTGGCGATGAGCAGTTCTTC
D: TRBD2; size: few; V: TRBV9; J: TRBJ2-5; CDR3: CASSVGALAGGQETQYF; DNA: TGTGCCAGCAGCGTAGGGGCTCTAGCGGGGGGACAAGAGACCCAGTACTTC
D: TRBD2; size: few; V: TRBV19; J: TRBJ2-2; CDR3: CASSHFRTLAGTNTGELFF; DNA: TGTGCCAGTAGCCACTTCCGTACCCTAGCGGGAACGAACACCGGGGAGCTGTTTTTT
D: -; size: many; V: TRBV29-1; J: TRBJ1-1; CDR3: CSVEGGTGTEAFF; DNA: TGCAGCGTCGAGGGAGGTACGGGCACTGAAGCTTTCTTT
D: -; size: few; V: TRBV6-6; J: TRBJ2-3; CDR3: CASSYTLGPTTDTQYF; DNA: TGTGCCAGCAGTTACACTCTGGGACCCACCACAGATACGCAGTATTTT
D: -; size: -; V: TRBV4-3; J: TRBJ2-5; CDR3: CASSPRPGLGAQYF; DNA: TGCGCCAGCAGCCCCCGGCCCGGCCTAGGGGCCCAGTACTTC
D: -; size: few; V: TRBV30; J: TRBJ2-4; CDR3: CAWAGRGGKNIQYF; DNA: TGTGCCTGGGCCGGAAGGGGTGGCAAAAACATTCAGTACTTC
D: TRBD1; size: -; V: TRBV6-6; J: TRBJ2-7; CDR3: CASSPTGQGGVEQYF; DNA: TGTGCCAGCAGTCCGACGGGACAGGGAGGAGTCGAGCAGTACTTC
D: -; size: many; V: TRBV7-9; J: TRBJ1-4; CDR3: CASGRTNEKLFF; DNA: TGTGCCAGCGGACGGACTAATGAAAAACTGTTTTTT
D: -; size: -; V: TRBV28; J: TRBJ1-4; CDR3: CASKPHGTNNEKLFF; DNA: TGTGCCAGCAAACCCCACGGGACGAATAATGAAAAACTGTTTTTT
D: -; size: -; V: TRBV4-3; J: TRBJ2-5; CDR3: CASSQDSNSETQYF; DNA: TGCGCCAGCAGCCAAGATTCCAATTCAGAGACCCAGTACTTC
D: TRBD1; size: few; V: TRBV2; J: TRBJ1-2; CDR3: CASSAGTGGGGYTF; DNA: TGTGCCAGCAGTGCCGGGACAGGGGGCGGCGGCTACACCTTC
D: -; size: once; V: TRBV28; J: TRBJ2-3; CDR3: CASSLEGTDTSTDTQYF; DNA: TGTGCCAGCAGCCTGGAGGGGACTGACACTAGCACAGATACGCAGTATTTT
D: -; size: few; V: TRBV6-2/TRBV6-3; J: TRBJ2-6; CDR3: CASSSGDISGANVLTF; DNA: TGTGCCAGCAGTTCCGGGGACATTTCTGGGGCCAACGTCCTGACTTTC
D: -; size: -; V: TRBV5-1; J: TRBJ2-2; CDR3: CASSLAEASLTGELFF; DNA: TGCGCCAGCAGCTTGGCCGAGGCATCCCTCACCGGGGAGCTGTTTTTT
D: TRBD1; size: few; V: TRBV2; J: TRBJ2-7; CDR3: CASSEQGEFYEQYF; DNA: TGTGCCAGCAGTGAACAGGGGGAATTCTACGAGCAGTACTTC
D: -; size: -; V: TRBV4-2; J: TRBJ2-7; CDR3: CASSPRQPGSGVSSYEQYF; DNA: TGTGCCAGCAGCCCCCGTCAGCCCGGTTCAGGGGTCAGCTCCTACGAGCAGTACTTC
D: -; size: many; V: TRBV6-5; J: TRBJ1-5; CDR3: CASRVALGSNQPQHF; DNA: TGTGCCAGCAGGGTAGCTCTCGGAAGCAATCAGCCCCAGCATTTT
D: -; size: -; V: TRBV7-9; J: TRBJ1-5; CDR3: CASSLFGNQPQHF; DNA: TGTGCCAGCAGCTTGTTTGGGAATCAGCCCCAGCATTTT
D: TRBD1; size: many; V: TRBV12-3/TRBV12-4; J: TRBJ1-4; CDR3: CASSLSGTGWEELFF; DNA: TGTGCCAGCAGTTTATCGGGGACAGGATGGGAAGAACTGTTTTTT
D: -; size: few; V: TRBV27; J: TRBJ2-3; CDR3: CASHRVATQYF; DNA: TGTGCCAGCCACCGGGTAGCTACGCAGTATTTT
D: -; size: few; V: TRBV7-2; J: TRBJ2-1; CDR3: CASSLGDHFNEQFF; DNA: TGTGCCAGCAGCTTAGGAGACCACTTCAATGAGCAGTTCTTC
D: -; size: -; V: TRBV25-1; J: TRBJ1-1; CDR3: CASSEENTEAFF; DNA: TGTGCCAGCAGTGAAGAGAACACTGAAGCTTTCTTT
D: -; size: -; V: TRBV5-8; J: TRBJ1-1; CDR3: CASSPGSLSRDTEAFF; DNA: TGTGCCAGCAGCCCCGGAAGCCTCTCGAGGGACACTGAAGCTTTCTTT
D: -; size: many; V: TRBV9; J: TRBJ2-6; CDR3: CASTRRVGSGANVLTF; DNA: TGTGCCAGCACCCGAAGGGTAGGCTCTGGGGCCAACGTCCTGACTTTC
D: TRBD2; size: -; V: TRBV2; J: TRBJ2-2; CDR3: CASPNEKAGGATGELFF; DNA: TGTGCCAGCCCTAACGAGAAGGCCGGGGGGGCTACCGGGGAGCTGTTTTTT
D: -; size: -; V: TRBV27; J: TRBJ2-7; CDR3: CASSLTRGEPLYEQYF; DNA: TGTGCCAGCAGTTTGACCCGAGGGGAGCCACTCTACGAGCAGTACTTC
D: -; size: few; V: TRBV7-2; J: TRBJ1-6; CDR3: CASSSTGNNSPLHF; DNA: TGTGCCAGCAGCTCCACAGGGAATAATTCACCCCTCCACTTT
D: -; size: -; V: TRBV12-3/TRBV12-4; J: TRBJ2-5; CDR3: CASSFGFSSQETQYF; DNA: TGTGCCAGCAGTTTCGGCTTCTCTAGTCAAGAGACCCAGTACTTC
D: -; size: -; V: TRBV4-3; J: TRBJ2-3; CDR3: CASSQDYGMVMFTDTQYF; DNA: TGCGCCAGCAGCCAAGATTACGGGATGGTTATGTTCACAGATACGCAGTATTTT
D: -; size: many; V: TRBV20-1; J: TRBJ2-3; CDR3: CSAGSRQTTSTDTQYF; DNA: TGCAGTGCTGGTAGCCGACAGACCACTAGCACAGATACGCAGTATTTT
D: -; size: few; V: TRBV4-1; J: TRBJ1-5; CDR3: CASSQDGGRRQPQHF; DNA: TGCGCCAGCAGCCAAGATGGAGGGAGAAGGCAGCCCCAGCATTTT
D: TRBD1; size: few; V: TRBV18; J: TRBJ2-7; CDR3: CASSQGQGRTYEQYF; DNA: TGTGCCAGCTCACAAGGACAGGGCCGGACCTACGAGCAGTACTTC
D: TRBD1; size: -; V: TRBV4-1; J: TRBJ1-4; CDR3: CASSQTIDWTGVPATNEKLFF; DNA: TGCGCCAGCAGCCAAACAATAGATTGGACAGGGGTTCCAGCAACTAATGAAAAACTGTTTTTT
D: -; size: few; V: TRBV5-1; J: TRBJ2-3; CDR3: CASSPLSGDADTQYF; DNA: TGCGCCAGCAGCCCCCTTAGCGGTGACGCAGATACGCAGTATTTT
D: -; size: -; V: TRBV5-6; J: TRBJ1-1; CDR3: CASSGRTSNTEAFF; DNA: TGTGCCAGCAGCGGTCGGACAAGCAACACTGAAGCTTTCTTT
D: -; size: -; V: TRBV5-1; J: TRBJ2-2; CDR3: CASSTSTVRIGGELFF; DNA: TGCGCCAGCAGCACATCGACAGTGAGAATCGGCGGGGAGCTGTTTTTT
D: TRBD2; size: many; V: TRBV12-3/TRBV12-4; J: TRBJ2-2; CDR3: CASSRTSGVPGELFF; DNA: TGTGCCAGCAGTCGGACTAGCGGGGTACCCGGGGAGCTGTTTTTT
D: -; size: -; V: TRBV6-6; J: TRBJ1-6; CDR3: CASSYSWGTDSPLHF; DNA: TGTGCCAGCAGTTACTCGTGGGGTACGGATTCACCCCTCCACTTT
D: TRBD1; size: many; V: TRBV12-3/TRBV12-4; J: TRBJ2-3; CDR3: CASSPTGRTDTQYF; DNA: TGTGCCAGCAGTCCGACAGGGCGGACAGATACGCAGTATTTT
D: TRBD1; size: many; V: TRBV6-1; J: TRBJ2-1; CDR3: CASRPEDRGLVNEQFF; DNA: TGTGCCAGCAGACCCGAAGACAGGGGGCTGGTCAATGAGCAGTTCTTC
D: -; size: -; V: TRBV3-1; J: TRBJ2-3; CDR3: CASSQVFSGSTDTQYF; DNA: TGTGCCAGCAGCCAAGTATTCAGCGGTAGCACAGATACGCAGTATTTT
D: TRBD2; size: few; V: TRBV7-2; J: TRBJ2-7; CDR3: CASSRTSGGAGTYEQYF; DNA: TGTGCCAGCAGCCGGACTAGCGGGGGGGCCGGCACCTACGAGCAGTACTTC
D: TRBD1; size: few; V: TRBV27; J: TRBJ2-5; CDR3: CASSASRGSETQYF; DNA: TGTGCCAGCAGTGCCTCCAGGGGGTCAGAGACCCAGTACTTC
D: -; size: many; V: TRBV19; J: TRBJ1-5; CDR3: CASTWGGYSNQPQHF; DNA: TGTGCCAGTACTTGGGGGGGGTATAGCAATCAGCCCCAGCATTTT
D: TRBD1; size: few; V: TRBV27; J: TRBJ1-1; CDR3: CASSLSTGTGPQAFF; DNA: TGTGCCAGCAGTTTATCGACCGGGACAGGACCCCAAGCTTTCTTT
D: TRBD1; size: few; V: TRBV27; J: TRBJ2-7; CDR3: CASSPRTGPFSYEQYF; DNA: TGTGCCAGCAGTCCAAGGACAGGTCCTTTCTCCTACGAGCAGTACTTC
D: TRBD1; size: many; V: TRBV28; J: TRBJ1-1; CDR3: CASSPTGVNTEAFF; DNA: TGTGCCAGCAGTCCTACAGGGGTGAACACTGAAGCTTTCTTT